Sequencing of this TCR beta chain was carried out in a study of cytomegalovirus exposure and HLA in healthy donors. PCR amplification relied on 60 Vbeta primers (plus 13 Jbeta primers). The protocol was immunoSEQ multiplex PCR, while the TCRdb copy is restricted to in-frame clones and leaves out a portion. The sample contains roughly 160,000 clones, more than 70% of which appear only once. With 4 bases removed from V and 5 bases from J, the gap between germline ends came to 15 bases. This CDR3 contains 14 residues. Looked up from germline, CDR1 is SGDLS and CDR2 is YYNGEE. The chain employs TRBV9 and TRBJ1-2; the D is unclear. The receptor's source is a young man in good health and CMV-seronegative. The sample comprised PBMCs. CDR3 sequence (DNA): TGTGCCAGCAGCCAAGGTGGAGGGAATTATGGCTACACCTTC. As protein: CASSQGGGNYGYTF.